This entry lists 10 T cell receptor beta chains sequenced from one sample in a study of immune heterogeneity within non-small cell lung tumors. In a multiplex PCR, 32 V and 13 J primers amplified TCR beta CDR3. TCRdb passed the multiplex PCR reads through MiXCR, listing each CDR3 protein once. The profile shows around 2,900 distinct CDR3 sequences, around 41% of them singletons. Bulk tumor genomic DNA, approximately 570 ng per sample, was the template. Several biopsies per primary tumor were taken during surgery, spaced as far apart as possible. Patients underwent curative surgery for non-small cell lung cancer (untreated and newly diagnosed). Specimen: lung tumor tissue. Receptors originate from a woman in her forties or fifties with non-small cell lung cancer.

This clonotype counts as medium-sized (0.01 to 0.1%). V gene TRBV11-2 combines with J gene TRBJ2-5; D call uncertain. The germline V gene encodes CDR1 SGHAT and CDR2 FQNNGV. V was shortened by 2 bases and J by 3 bases, with 13 bases between the two germline ends. The CDR3 runs to 15 residues. The CDR3 reads CASSLTFHGKETQYF. CDR3 in DNA: TGTGCCAGCAGCTTAACTTTCCATGGAAAAGAGACCCAGTACTTC.

This clonotype rates as medium-sized (0.01 to 0.1%). The gene calls are TRBV28 and TRBJ2-3; D call uncertain. The ends were cut back, 5 bases at V and 0 bases at J, with 15 bases in the middle. Germline V gives CDR1 MDHEN, CDR2 SYDVKM. The CDR3 is made up of 16 amino acids. CDR3 sequence (DNA): TGTGCCAGCAGTCTGCGACTGTGGGGTAGCACAGATACGCAGTATTTT. This translates into CASSLRLWGSTDTQYF.

This chain links TRBV7-6 with TRBJ2-3, with 8 bases fitting TRBD1. The CDR3 runs to 17 residues. The V gene end was trimmed by 2 bases and the J gene end by 4 bases; junction bases not matched to a gene: 11. CDR1 SGHVS and CDR2 FNYEAQ come from the germline V gene. CDR3 sequence reads: CASSLYGLHRGSDTQYF. In DNA form, the CDR3 reads TGTGCCAGCAGCTTATATGGGCTTCACAGGGGGTCAGATACGCAGTATTTT.

This rearrangement joins TRBV4-1 to TRBJ2-7; D is possibly TRBD2 (6 bases). The CDR3 length is 13 residues. Germline V lookup: CDR1 MGHRA, CDR2 YSYEKL. The ends were cut back, 6 bases at V and 6 bases at J, with 15 bases in the middle. Here the CDR3 reads CASSPGRWCEQYF. In nucleotides, the CDR3 is TGCGCCAGCAGTCCGGGGAGGTGGTGCGAGCAGTACTTC.

This clonotype qualifies as large. The V and J genes are TRBV30 and TRBJ2-7, with TRBD2 matching over 8 bases. Per the germline V gene, CDR1 is GTSNPN and CDR2 is SVGIG (reference sequence). Germline trimming cut 2 bases from V and 1 base from J; bases unmatched to any gene: 10. The CDR3 has 16 residues. The CDR3 sequence is CAWSLASGFSSYEQYF. For the CDR3, the DNA is TGTGCCTGGAGTTTGGCTAGCGGGTTTTCATCCTACGAGCAGTACTTC.

The V call is TRBV5-6, the J call TRBJ2-5; D uncertain. Germline V gene data show CDR1 as SGHDT and CDR2 as YYEEEE. The CDR3 runs 13 residues. The V end was cut by 1 base, the J end by 4 bases, with 8 bases between. CDR3 in DNA: TGTGCCAGCAGCTTGTGGTACCGAGAGACCCAGTACTTC. This translates into CASSLWYRETQYF.

The rearrangement links TRBV18 to TRBJ1-1; 8 nucleotides line up with TRBD1. The length of the CDR3 is 13 residues. Unmatched junction bases numbered 1, after V lost 3 bases and J lost 4 bases. Germline V lookup: CDR1 KGHSH, CDR2 LQKENI. CDR3 sequence: CASSPQGATEAFF. The DNA for the CDR3 is TGTGCCAGCTCACCGCAGGGGGCCACTGAAGCTTTCTTT. Using reference TRBV18 and TRBJ1-1 for the parts outside the CDR3, the full variable domain is NAGVMQNPRHLVRRRGQEARLRCSPMKGHSHVYWYRQLPEEGLKFMVYLQKENIIDESGMPKERFSAEFPKEGPSILRIQQVVRGDSAAYFCASSPQGATEAFFGQGTRLTVV.

The rearrangement joins TRBV20-1 to TRBJ1-1; a weak D match, TRBD1 (6 bases). The CDR3 runs to 20 residues. CDR1 is DFQATT and CDR2 is SNEGSKA in the germline V gene (reference sequence). V lost 2 bases and J 0 bases, leaving 28 bases between the germline ends. The CDR3 DNA reads as TGCAGTGCTAGATCCTACTATTGGGGGGAGGGGGAGAATATGAACACTGAAGCTTTCTTT. Translation: CSARSYYWGEGENMNTEAFF.

The V gene is TRBV25-1, the J gene TRBJ2-3, with a weak D call TRBD2 (6 bases). CDR1 is MGHDK, CDR2 SYGVNS, per germline. With 2 bases removed from V and 4 bases from J, the gap between germline ends came to 13 bases. CDR3 length: 15 residues. The CDR3 DNA is TGTGCCAGCAGTGAAAGGTGGAGGGAGGCAGATACGCAGTATTTT. It encodes CASSERWREADTQYF.

This sequence joins TRBV12-3 or TRBV12-4 and TRBJ1-2, with a possible D match to TRBD1 (5 bases). The CDR3 has 13 amino acids. With 6 bases removed from V and 8 bases from J, the gap between germline ends came to 16 bases. The CDR3 loop reads CASRPGGGAGYTF. In nucleotides, the CDR3 is TGTGCCAGCAGGCCCGGGGGGGGAGCAGGCTACACCTTC.